These T cell receptor beta chains were read from a single sample in a study of shared clonotypes between healthy human individuals. The repertoire was sequenced with immunoSEQ multiplex PCR; TCRdb's copy has only in-frame clones and lacks some. The repertoire holds 2 million to 2.5 million clones, with under 97% as singletons. Source material: naive CD4+ T cells sorted from blood. These receptors all come from a man aged 18 to 30 in good health. Each CDR3 is given with its conserved first and last residue. D genes are given only for firm matches. Some rows mark clone size as missing; the rest say once, few, many or name a class of expanded clone.

TRBV9	14	-	-	TRBJ1-1	CASSLRPMNTEAFF	TGTGCCAGCAGCCTTCGGCCCATGAACACTGAAGCTTTCTTT
TRBV6-5	14	TRBD1	-	TRBJ2-7	CASSSRQGSSEQYF	TGTGCCAGCAGTTCCCGACAGGGGAGCAGTGAGCAGTACTTC
TRBV5-4	13	-	-	TRBJ2-2	CASSPQGTGELFF	TGTGCCAGCAGCCCTCAGGGGACCGGGGAGCTGTTTTTT
TRBV7-3	17	TRBD2	-	TRBJ2-1	CASSFGTSGNSYNEQFF	TGTGCCAGCAGCTTCGGGACTAGCGGGAACTCCTACAATGAGCAGTTCTTC
TRBV28	11	-	few	TRBJ1-5	CASSLDQGQHF	TGTGCCAGCAGTTTAGATCAGGGCCAGCATTTT
TRBV18	14	TRBD1	-	TRBJ2-7	CASSAGQGPYEQYF	TGTGCCAGCTCAGCCGGACAGGGGCCCTACGAGCAGTACTTC
TRBV2	14	-	once	TRBJ1-1	CASSAAAMNTEAFF	TGTGCCAGCAGTGCGGCAGCGATGAACACTGAAGCTTTCTTT
TRBV15	15	TRBD1	-	TRBJ2-5	CATSSWDRDGETQYF	TGTGCCACCAGCAGCTGGGACAGGGATGGAGAGACCCAGTACTTC
TRBV9	14	TRBD2	-	TRBJ2-7	CASSVSGSTHEQYF	TGTGCCAGCAGCGTAAGCGGGAGTACTCACGAGCAGTACTTC
TRBV2	14	TRBD2	-	TRBJ2-2	CASSRREVPGELFF	TGTGCCAGCAGTCGGCGGGAGGTTCCCGGGGAGCTGTTTTTT
TRBV6-5	15	-	-	TRBJ1-1	CASSYGQILNTEAFF	TGTGCCAGCAGTTACGGACAGATATTGAACACTGAAGCTTTCTTT
TRBV4-1	15	TRBD1	-	TRBJ2-7	CASSLSDRVVYEQYF	TGCGCCAGCAGCCTCTCCGACAGGGTTGTCTACGAGCAGTACTTC
TRBV19	14	TRBD1	-	TRBJ1-5	CASSMDRGHQPQHF	TGTGCCAGTAGCATGGACAGGGGGCATCAGCCCCAGCATTTT
TRBV28	15	-	-	TRBJ1-1	CASSGGAEWVTEAFF	TGTGCCAGCAGTGGTGGAGCGGAATGGGTCACTGAAGCTTTCTTT
TRBV5-1	18	TRBD1	-	TRBJ2-6	CASSLLGTGNSGANVLTF	TGCGCCAGCAGCTTGCTCGGGACAGGGAACTCTGGGGCCAACGTCCTGACTTTC
TRBV27	17	TRBD1	-	TRBJ2-7	CASSPLAPGQGTYEQYF	TGTGCCAGCAGTCCCCTCGCACCGGGACAGGGAACCTACGAGCAGTACTTC
TRBV25-1	13	-	-	TRBJ1-1	CASHSMVNTEAFF	TGTGCCAGTCATTCGATGGTGAACACTGAAGCTTTCTTT
TRBV7-9	16	TRBD1	-	TRBJ1-4	CASSLDGTATNEKLFF	TGTGCCAGCAGCTTAGACGGGACAGCAACTAATGAAAAACTGTTTTTT
TRBV6-1	15	-	-	TRBJ1-6	CASEAQGRLSSPLHF	TGTGCCAGCGAGGCCCAGGGCCGGTTGAGTTCACCCCTCCACTTT
TRBV6-4	13	-	-	TRBJ2-7	CASSATGTSEQYF	TGTGCCAGCAGTGCAACCGGGACGAGCGAGCAGTACTTC
TRBV7-2	14	TRBD2	-	TRBJ2-3	CASSLAEGLAGGYF	TGTGCCAGCAGCTTAGCGGAGGGGCTAGCGGGAGGATATTTT
TRBV19	15	-	-	TRBJ1-1	CASSPPQVRYGEAFF	TGTGCCAGTAGCCCCCCCCAGGTGAGGTACGGTGAAGCTTTCTTT
TRBV5-4	14	TRBD1	-	TRBJ2-7	CASSQGQGRYEQYF	TGTGCCAGCAGCCAGGGACAGGGGAGATACGAGCAGTACTTC
TRBV10-3	14	-	-	TRBJ1-1	CAISVDGGGTEAFF	TGTGCCATCAGTGTAGATGGGGGAGGCACTGAAGCTTTCTTT
TRBV9	15	-	-	TRBJ2-7	CASSVSPGPTYEQYF	TGTGCCAGCAGCGTATCTCCGGGACCAACCTACGAGCAGTACTTC
TRBV5-4	14	TRBD1	-	TRBJ1-4	CASSKGQGNEKLFF	TGTGCCAGCAGCAAGGGACAGGGGAATGAAAAACTGTTTTTT
TRBV4-1	15	TRBD1	-	TRBJ2-1	CASSQTDRDGNEQFF	TGCGCCAGCAGCCAGACGGACAGGGACGGCAATGAGCAGTTCTTC
TRBV4-1	19	TRBD2	-	TRBJ2-1	CASSHLGLAGWPRYNEQFF	TGCGCCAGCAGCCACCTGGGGCTAGCGGGGTGGCCGAGATACAATGAGCAGTTCTTC
TRBV21-1	14	-	-	TRBJ2-7	CASSKGQGVREQYF	TGTGCCAGCAGCAAAGGACAGGGGGTAAGGGAGCAGTACTTC
TRBV9	16	TRBD1	-	TRBJ2-1	CASSPPGTGSYNEQFF	TGTGCCAGCAGCCCGCCCGGGACAGGGTCCTACAATGAGCAGTTCTTC
TRBV2	15	-	-	TRBJ1-2	CASSERPAAGYGYTF	TGTGCCAGCAGTGAAAGGCCAGCGGCGGGCTATGGCTACACCTTC
TRBV2	14	-	-	TRBJ1-4	CASSVGTTNEKLFF	TGTGCCAGCAGTGTCGGAACAACTAATGAAAAACTGTTTTTT
TRBV10-1	12	-	-	TRBJ2-2	CASSQNPGELFF	TGCGCCAGCAGTCAAAACCCCGGGGAGCTGTTTTTT
TRBV28	13	-	once	TRBJ1-5	CASRTGTNQPQHF	TGTGCCAGCAGAACCGGGACGAATCAGCCCCAGCATTTT
TRBV18	17	-	-	TRBJ1-6	CASSPWGPSSYNSPLHF	TGTGCCAGCTCACCATGGGGCCCATCCTCCTATAATTCACCCCTCCACTTT
TRBV19	13	-	-	TRBJ2-5	CASSITRGETQYF	TGTGCCAGTAGTATAACTAGGGGAGAGACCCAGTACTTC
TRBV5-4	15	-	-	TRBJ2-1	CASSFGGEMTSAKFF	TGTGCCAGCAGCTTTGGCGGGGAAATGACGTCCGCAAAGTTCTTC